A single sample gave rise to the 3 T cell receptor beta chains below, sequenced in a study of blood T cell repertoires in COVID-19. The repertoire was sequenced with immunoSEQ multiplex PCR; TCRdb's copy has only in-frame clones and lacks some. The table includes approximately 280,000 clones, about 91% detected once. Sequencing was performed on peripheral blood. The source is a woman aged 60-75 years with acute or convalescent COVID-19.

The chain has TRBV24-1 and TRBJ1-2, with 7 nucleotides matching TRBD1. The CDR3 runs to 14 residues. V shed 4 bases, J shed 2 bases, and the junction held 3 bases outside the gene matches. Germline V lookup: CDR1 KGHDR, CDR2 SFDVKD. In DNA, the CDR3 is TGTGCCACCAGTGACAGGGACAGCAACTATGGCTACACCTTC. Translated: CATSDRDSNYGYTF.

The gene calls are TRBV4-2 and TRBJ2-3, with no clear D. Trimming took 1 base from V and 0 from J, leaving 17 bases between them. The germline V gene has CDR1 LGHNA and CDR2 YNFKEQ. The CDR3 is 18 residues long. In nucleotides, the CDR3 is TGTGCCAGCAGCCAAGGTGCGCGGCCCACCTTTAGCACAGATACGCAGTATTTT. As protein: CASSQGARPTFSTDTQYF.

The sample holds a few counts of this clone. The chain is built from TRBV2 and TRBJ2-1; TRBD2 matches at 9 bases. Germline-derived CDR1 and CDR2 are SNHLY and FYNNEI. This CDR3 comprises 17 residues. After removal of 11 bases from V and 4 bases from J, the junction contained 18 bases not matched to a gene. The chain's CDR3 is CAVSSFMAGGSYNEQFF. In nucleotides, the CDR3 is TGTGCCGTATCCTCGTTTATGGCGGGAGGGAGTTACAATGAGCAGTTCTTC.